The 27 T cell receptor beta chains below all came from one sample that was sequenced in a study of T cell responses to AZD1222 COVID-19 vaccine. Measured with immunoSEQ multiplex PCR; TCRdb has only the in-frame clones, and not every one. The table lists roughly 110,000 clones, approximately 87% of them singletons. The sample was peripheral blood, taken on day 0 of AZD1222 vaccination. The receptors come from an adult in good health.

The chain joins TRBV18 to TRBJ2-1, with TRBD2 matching 11 bases. Germline V lookup: CDR1 KGHSH, CDR2 LQKENI. V was clipped by 3 bases and J by 5 bases; unmatched bases: 0. This CDR3 is 14 amino acids long. The CDR3 sequence is CASSPGLADNEQFF. For the CDR3, the DNA is TGTGCCAGCTCACCGGGACTAGCGGACAATGAGCAGTTCTTC.

CDR3 region: CASSPQGVGNEKLFF. Here the CDR3 DNA reads TGCGCCAGCAGCCCCCAGGGGGTGGGTAATGAAAAACTGTTTTTT. The chain recombines TRBV5-1 with TRBJ1-4, with 7 bases identical to TRBD1. From germline, CDR1 is SGHRS and CDR2 YFSETQ. This CDR3 comprises 15 residues. J gave up 4 bases and V 4 bases, and 7 bases lay outside the gene matches.

V gene TRBV19 combines with J gene TRBJ1-5, with TRBD1 matching over 7 bases. Germline CDR1 LNHDA, CDR2 SQIVND (reference sequence). V shed 5 bases, J shed 6 bases, and the junction held 4 bases outside the gene matches. There are 13 residues in the CDR3. Written as DNA, the CDR3 is TGTGCCAGTAGTCCAGGGGGAATTCAGCCCCAGCATTTT. Translating gives CASSPGGIQPQHF. Complete variable domain (other parts from reference TRBV19 and TRBJ1-5): DGGITQSPKYLFRKEGQNVTLSCEQNLNHDAMYWYRQDPGQGLRLIYYSQIVNDFQKGDIAEGYSVSREKKESFPLTVTSAQKNPTAFYLCASSPGGIQPQHFGDGTRLSIL.

J is TRBJ2-2 and V is TRBV5-1, with D uncertain. This CDR3 contains 15 residues. V lost 0 bases, J lost 2 bases, and 8 bases lay in between. The V gene's germline CDR1 is SGHRS and CDR2 YFSETQ. Here the CDR3 reads CASSLDGSNTGELFF. For the CDR3, the DNA is TGCGCCAGCAGCTTGGACGGGTCCAACACCGGGGAGCTGTTTTTT.

V usage is TRBV9 and J usage is TRBJ2-3; 7 bases line up with TRBD2. The V segment lost 0 bases and the J segment 3 bases; nucleotides outside the gene matches: 4. CDR3 length: 15 amino acids. Germline values: CDR1 SGDLS, CDR2 YYNGEE. Written as DNA, the CDR3 is TGTGCCAGCAGCGTAGTCGCGGGAGTAACAGATACGCAGTATTTT. It specifies CASSVVAGVTDTQYF.

As DNA, the CDR3 is TGCGCCAGCAGCCTCCGCTCGGGGGTATCTGGGGCCAACGTCCTGACTTTC. Translation gives CASSLRSGVSGANVLTF. V is TRBV5-1 and J is TRBJ2-6; tentative D call: TRBD2 (6 bases). The V end lost 4 bases, the J end lost 1 base, and 15 bases lay between the germline ends. The CDR3 is 17 residues long. Germline V gives CDR1 SGHRS, CDR2 YFSETQ. The variable domain in full, completed from reference TRBV5-1 and TRBJ2-6, reads KAGVTQTPRYLIKTRGQQVTLSCSPISGHRSVSWYQQTPGQGLQFLFEYFSETQRNKGNFPGRFSGRQFSNSRSEMNVSTLELGDSALYLCASSLRSGVSGANVLTFGAGSRLTVL.

This chain joins TRBV5-1 and TRBJ1-2; 7 nucleotides align to TRBD1. The CDR3 length is 15 residues. Germline V lookup: CDR1 SGHRS, CDR2 YFSETQ. The junction had 4 bases not matched to a gene; V was cut back by 2 bases and J by 0 bases. The CDR3 DNA is TGCGCCAGCAGCTTTGGGACAGTACCTAACTATGGCTACACCTTC. Translating gives CASSFGTVPNYGYTF. The variable domain in full, with the rest retrieved from reference TRBV5-1 and TRBJ1-2, is KAGVTQTPRYLIKTRGQQVTLSCSPISGHRSVSWYQQTPGQGLQFLFEYFSETQRNKGNFPGRFSGRQFSNSRSEMNVSTLELGDSALYLCASSFGTVPNYGYTFGSGTRLTVV.

This chain links TRBV28 with TRBJ1-1; D unresolved. V gave up 5 bases and J gave up 1 base, with 14 bases separating them. The germline V gene encodes CDR1 MDHEN and CDR2 SYDVKM. The CDR3 has 15 residues. The CDR3 loop reads CASSPSLGGNTEAFF. For the CDR3, the DNA is TGTGCCAGCAGTCCATCCTTGGGAGGGAACACTGAAGCTTTCTTT.

This rearrangement joins TRBV12-5 to TRBJ2-7; 14 bases align to TRBD2. The length of the CDR3 is 15 residues. The germline V gene has CDR1 LGHNT and CDR2 FRNRAP. V trimming: 4 bases; J trimming: 7 bases; junction bases outside the gene matches: 6. This chain's CDR3 is CASGSPGLAGVEQYF. CDR3 bases: TGTGCTAGTGGTTCCCCGGGACTAGCGGGAGTTGAGCAGTACTTC.

V usage is TRBV19 and J usage is TRBJ2-6; TRBD2 is a possible D gene (5 bases). V lost 2 bases and J 0 bases, leaving 8 bases between the germline ends. The germline V gene has CDR1 LNHDA and CDR2 SQIVND (reference sequence). This CDR3 has 16 amino acids. CDR3 bases: TGTGCCAGTAGTATACTAGCCACCTCTGGGGCCAACGTCCTGACTTTC. It translates to CASSILATSGANVLTF.

The rearrangement joins TRBV28 to TRBJ1-2; 7 bases align to TRBD1. The CDR3 sequence is 14 residues long. J was trimmed by 4 bases and V by 6 bases; bases with no gene match: 8. Germline V gene sequence: CDR1 MDHEN, CDR2 SYDVKM. CDR3 loop: CASRQPGQIYGYTF. CDR3 coding DNA: TGTGCCAGCAGGCAACCGGGACAGATCTATGGCTACACCTTC.

The chain combines TRBV21-1 with TRBJ2-3; the table's D call, TRBD2, was not checked against the DNA. TRBV21-1 is deemed a pseudogene. The CDR3 has 20 amino acids. The CDR3 bases are TGTGCCAGCAGCAAAGATCCTAGCTTGGCGGGGAGCCCGTCTGCAGATACGCAGTATTTT. Translated: CASSKDPSLAGSPSADTQYF.

This clone has just one count. This chain connects TRBV7-3 to TRBJ2-1; D unclear. The CDR3 covers 13 residues. Trimming removed 5 bases from V and 2 bases from J, with 7 bases in between. CDR1 is SGHTA and CDR2 is FQGTGA in the germline V gene. DNA for the CDR3: TGTGCCAGCAGCCAGGTCCCCTACAATGAGCAGTTCTTC. This translates into CASSQVPYNEQFF.

V is TRBV28 and J is TRBJ1-2; D perhaps matches TRBD1 (5 bases). CDR3 length: 13 residues. Per germline, CDR1 MDHEN and CDR2 SYDVKM. With 5 bases removed from V and 5 bases from J, the gap between germline ends came to 12 bases. The CDR3, as DNA: TGTGCCAGCAGTGGATCGTGGGGGTATGGCTACACCTTC. This gives the protein CASSGSWGYGYTF.

The rearrangement joins TRBV6-6 to TRBJ1-2; D possibly corresponds to TRBD1 (6 bases). The CDR3 sequence is 13 residues long. V was shortened by 8 bases and J by 4 bases, with 14 bases between the two germline ends. The germline CDR1 and CDR2 sequences are MNHNY and SVGAGI (reference sequence). In DNA form, the CDR3 reads TGTGCCAGCTCGAGGGGGGAGGGCTATGGCTACACCTTC. The encoded protein is CASSRGEGYGYTF.

The V call is TRBV18, the J call TRBJ1-1; TRBD1 matches at 7 bases. Per the germline V gene, CDR1 is KGHSH and CDR2 is LQKENI. This CDR3 region has 12 residues. V was clipped by 5 bases and J by 11 bases; unmatched bases: 8. In nucleotides, the CDR3 is TGTGCCAGCTCAGGGAACAGGGGTGAGGCTTTCTTT. This codes for CASSGNRGEAFF. The variable domain in full, completed from reference TRBV18 and TRBJ1-1, reads NAGVMQNPRHLVRRRGQEARLRCSPMKGHSHVYWYRQLPEEGLKFMVYLQKENIIDESGMPKERFSAEFPKEGPSILRIQQVVRGDSAAYFCASSGNRGEAFFGQGTRLTVV.

The gene calls are TRBV6-4 and TRBJ2-3, with D possibly matching TRBD1 (5 bases). Germline lookup yields CDR1 MRHNA and CDR2 SNTAGT. V dropped 2 bases and J dropped 2 bases, with 11 bases sitting between them. The CDR3 contains 15 residues. The CDR3 DNA reads TGTGCCAGCAGTGACCGTGGGGCAGCCACAGATACGCAGTATTTT. Protein product: CASSDRGAATDTQYF.

The chain links TRBV13 to TRBJ1-1; possibly TRBD1 for D (5 bases). CDR3 size: 15 residues. Germline CDR1 is PRHDT and CDR2 is FYEKMQ (reference sequence). The V and J ends lost 2 bases and 4 bases respectively, with 14 bases between them. The CDR3 region is CASSLQGAQGTEAFF. The CDR3 DNA reads as TGTGCCAGCAGCTTACAAGGGGCGCAGGGCACTGAAGCTTTCTTT.

The V and J genes are TRBV9 and TRBJ2-3; no clear D gene. The CDR3 extends over 15 amino acids. V lost 3 bases to trimming and J lost 2 bases, with 13 bases between them. The germline V gene encodes CDR1 SGDLS and CDR2 YYNGEE. The chain's CDR3 is CASSDSGTFTDTQYF. The CDR3 nucleotides read TGTGCCAGCAGCGATTCAGGCACCTTCACAGATACGCAGTATTTT.

The chain recombines TRBV7-2 with TRBJ2-2; 11 bases align to TRBD2. Unmatched junction bases numbered 10, after V lost 8 bases and J lost 5 bases. Germline V CDR1 and CDR2: SGHTA, FQGNSA. This CDR3 is 16 amino acids long. The CDR3 nucleotides are TGTGCCAGCGGAGGGGTACTAGCGGGAGTAACCGGGGAGCTGTTTTTT. This codes for CASGGVLAGVTGELFF.

The chain couples TRBV7-9 to TRBJ1-1, with D possibly being TRBD1 (5 bases). CDR3 length: 14 amino acids. Trimming took off 5 bases at V and 1 base at J, with 11 bases between the two ends. Germline CDR1 reads SEHNR; CDR2 reads FQNEAQ (reference sequence). The CDR3 spells CASSRRDQNTEAFF. In nucleotides, the CDR3 is TGTGCCAGCAGCCGACGGGACCAGAACACTGAAGCTTTCTTT.

The chain links TRBV7-9 to TRBJ2-5, with 10 bases matching TRBD2. J gave up 0 bases and V 4 bases, and 2 bases lay outside the gene matches. Germline CDR1 SEHNR, CDR2 FQNEAQ (reference sequence). CDR3 length: 15 amino acids. CDR3 sequence: CASSSSGSHQETQYF. The CDR3 nucleotides read TGTGCCAGCAGCTCTAGCGGGAGCCACCAAGAGACCCAGTACTTC.

This clone was observed a single time. The rearrangement joins TRBV9 to TRBJ2-1, with TRBD2 matching 7 bases. This CDR3 comprises 14 residues. In germline, CDR1 is SGDLS, CDR2 YYNGEE. V lost 5 bases, J lost 10 bases, and 12 bases stayed unmatched. CDR3 sequence: CASRRVAGPGEQFF. DNA for the CDR3: TGTGCCAGCAGGAGGGTAGCGGGTCCGGGGGAGCAGTTCTTC. The variable domain in full, completed from reference TRBV9 and TRBJ2-1, reads DSGVTQTPKHLITATGQRVTLRCSPRSGDLSVYWYQQSLDQGLQFLIQYYNGEERAKGNILERFSAQQFPDLHSELNLSSLELGDSALYFCASRRVAGPGEQFFGPGTRLTVL.

The rearrangement joins TRBV18 to TRBJ1-5; perhaps TRBD1 as D (5 bases). CDR1 is KGHSH, CDR2 LQKENI, per germline. The CDR3 has 16 residues. V dropped 1 base and J dropped 3 bases, with 13 bases sitting between them. Here the CDR3 reads CASSPRWGVDNQPQHF. For the CDR3, the DNA is TGTGCCAGCTCACCACGTTGGGGGGTTGACAATCAGCCCCAGCATTTT.

This chain joins TRBV19 and TRBJ2-7; the D gene is possibly TRBD2 (5 bases). Trimming removed 5 bases from V and 0 bases from J, with 11 bases in between. Germline V lookup: CDR1 LNHDA, CDR2 SQIVND (reference sequence). This CDR3 spans 14 amino acids. CDR3 in DNA: TGTGCCAGTAGTGGCGGGCCAAGCTCCTACGAGCAGTACTTC. Its protein is CASSGGPSSYEQYF.

The rearrangement joins TRBV4-2 to TRBJ2-4, with 9 bases fitting TRBD2. CDR3 length: 15 amino acids. The V segment lost 1 base and the J segment 4 bases; nucleotides outside the gene matches: 2. CDR1 and CDR2 from the germline V gene are LGHNA and YNFKEQ. CDR3 sequence: CASSQVTSGKNIQYF. In DNA, the CDR3 is TGTGCCAGCAGCCAAGTGACTAGCGGAAAAAACATTCAGTACTTC.

The chain links TRBV10-1 to TRBJ2-2, with D maybe TRBD2 (6 bases). Germline values: CDR1 WNHNN, CDR2 SYGVQD (reference sequence). V was trimmed by 2 bases and J by 4 bases, leaving 11 bases between them. The CDR3 loop spans 15 amino acids. This chain's CDR3 is CASSESGSGTGELFF. CDR3 sequence (DNA): TGCGCCAGCAGTGAGAGCGGGTCGGGCACCGGGGAGCTGTTTTTT.